A single sample is the source of the 8 T cell receptor beta chains below, sequenced in a study of human T cells and chemical hapten exposure. Sample time point: pre-sensitization, week 0. Specified treatment: therapeutic diphenylcyclopropenone sensitization with weekly scalp DPC. TCRdb reprocessed the RACE reads with MiXCR, giving one entry per CDR3 protein. The table lists some 38,000 distinct CDR3 sequences, about 7.6% of them singletons. Here the sequenced sample was whole blood, taken in connection with sensitization to the hapten diphenylcyclopropenone (DPC). The source is a woman between 45 and 65 years old with alopecia areata. Some clones in this sample may be carry-over from other donors' samples.

At least ten counts were recorded for this clonotype. The CDR3 DNA reads TGTGCCAGCAGCTTGGGGACGAAGAACAATGAGCAGTTCTTC. Translation gives CASSLGTKNNEQFF. The rearrangement uses TRBV7-9 and TRBJ2-1, with D perhaps TRBD1 or TRBD2 (5 bases each). Looked up from germline, CDR1 is SEHNR and CDR2 is FQNEAQ (reference sequence). V lost 3 bases and J 5 bases, leaving 11 bases between the germline ends. CDR3 length: 14 amino acids. Full variable domain (missing parts from reference TRBV7-9 and TRBJ2-1): DTGVSQNPRHKITKRGQNVTFRCDPISEHNRLYWYRQTLGQGPEFLTYFQNEAQLEKSRLLSDRFSAERPKGSFSTLEIQRTEQGDSAMYLCASSLGTKNNEQFFGPGTRLTVL.

This clonotype has at least ten counts. The rearrangement joins TRBV3-1 to TRBJ1-1; D is possibly TRBD1 (6 bases). The CDR3 consists of 13 residues. Germline CDR1 LGHDT, CDR2 YNNKEL (reference sequence). V was pared by 0 bases and J by 11 bases, with 13 bases between. CDR3 protein: CASSQDGGRYAFF. For the CDR3, the DNA is TGTGCCAGCAGCCAAGATGGGGGGCGCTACGCTTTCTTT.

The CDR3 region is CASSPGGSGRGEQFF. The CDR3, as DNA: TGTGCCAGCAGCCCCGGTGGTAGCGGGAGGGGTGAGCAGTTCTTC. The V call is TRBV7-2, the J call TRBJ2-1; 11 bases are a match to TRBD2. CDR3 length: 15 residues. The V segment lost 5 bases and the J segment 9 bases; nucleotides outside the gene matches: 9. The germline V gene has CDR1 SGHTA and CDR2 FQGNSA.

This clonotype showed up many times. The chain employs TRBV29-1 and TRBJ1-1, with TRBD1 identical over 7 bases. With V trimmed by 0 bases and J by 4 bases, 5 bases remained unmatched. The germline gives CDR1 SQVTM, CDR2 ANQGSEA. This CDR3 has 14 residues. CDR3 residues: CSVEEGQGGTEAFF. The CDR3 nucleotides are TGCAGCGTTGAAGAGGGCCAGGGGGGCACTGAAGCTTTCTTT.

Remarks on this clonotype: A read error may be the cause here, since a much bigger clone is one base away. J is TRBJ2-5 and V is TRBV3-1; 8 bases map to TRBD2. Germline trimming cut 4 bases from V and 1 base from J; bases unmatched to any gene: 5. Per germline, CDR1 LGHDT and CDR2 YNNKEL (reference sequence). This CDR3 has 15 amino acids. The DNA for the CDR3 is TGTGCCAGCAGCCTGGGACTAGTGGTCCAAGAGACCCAGTACTTC. Protein product: CASSLGLVVQETQYF.

This clonotype showed up many times. The rearrangement joins TRBV30 to TRBJ1-4; D is perhaps TRBD1 (5 bases). The CDR3 totals 14 residues. Looked up from germline, CDR1 is GTSNPN and CDR2 is SVGIG (reference sequence). V was shortened by 8 bases and J by 5 bases, with 18 bases between the two germline ends. The CDR3 reads CAGTGRTSNEKLFF. CDR3 sequence (DNA): TGTGCCGGTACGGGACGTACCTCAAATGAAAAACTGTTTTTT.

This clonotype was seen more than once but under ten times. The V gene is TRBV2, the J gene TRBJ2-5; D perhaps matches TRBD2 (5 bases). This CDR3 is 14 amino acids long. V was trimmed by 6 bases and J by 7 bases, leaving 18 bases between them. Germline CDR1 is SNHLY and CDR2 is FYNNEI. The CDR3 region is CASSLEAPGGTQYF. The DNA for the CDR3 is TGTGCCAGCAGCCTGGAGGCCCCCGGCGGGACCCAGTACTTC. The full variable domain, its missing parts supplied by reference TRBV2 and TRBJ2-5, is EPEVTQTPSHQVTQMGQEVILRCVPISNHLYFYWYRQILGQKVEFLVSFYNNEISEKSEIFDDQFSVERPDGSNFTLKIRSTKLEDSAMYFCASSLEAPGGTQYFGPGTRLLVL.

A few counts support this clonotype. The CDR3 region is CASTTGAGRHNEQFF. In DNA form, the CDR3 reads TGTGCCAGTACCACCGGGGCAGGCCGCCACAATGAGCAGTTCTTC. The chain couples TRBV19 to TRBJ2-1, with D perhaps TRBD1 or TRBD2 (5 bases each). The CDR3 covers 15 residues. Germline-derived CDR1 and CDR2 are LNHDA and SQIVND (reference sequence). Between the trimmed V and J ends, which lost 7 bases and 5 bases, there was a span of 18 bases.